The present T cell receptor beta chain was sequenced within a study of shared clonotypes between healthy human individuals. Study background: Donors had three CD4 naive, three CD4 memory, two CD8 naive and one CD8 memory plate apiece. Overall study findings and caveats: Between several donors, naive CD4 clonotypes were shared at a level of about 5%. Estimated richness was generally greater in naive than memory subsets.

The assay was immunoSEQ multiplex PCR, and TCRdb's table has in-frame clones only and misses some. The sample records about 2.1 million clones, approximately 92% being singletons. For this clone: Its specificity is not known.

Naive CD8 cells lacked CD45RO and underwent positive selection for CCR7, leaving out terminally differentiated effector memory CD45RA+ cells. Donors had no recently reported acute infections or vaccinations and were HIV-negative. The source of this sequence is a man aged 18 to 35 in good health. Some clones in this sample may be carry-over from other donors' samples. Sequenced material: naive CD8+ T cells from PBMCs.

CDR3 nucleotides: TGCGCCAGCAGGCACTACGCCGGGACTAGCGGGAGGGTGGACGAGCAGTACTTC. It codes for CASRHYAGTSGRVDEQYF. The J gene is TRBJ2-7, the V gene TRBV5-1; 16 bases agree with TRBD2. CDR1 and CDR2 (germline): SGHRS, YFSETQ. The CDR3 sequence is 18 residues long. V shed 5 bases and J 5 bases; nucleotides not matched to a gene: 13.